A single sample gave rise to the 18 T cell receptor beta chains below, sequenced in a study of blood T cell repertoires in COVID-19. The table came from immunoSEQ multiplex PCR; TCRdb's copy has only in-frame clones and leaves some out. In the table there are about 140,000 clones, about 85% of which are singletons. The sequenced material came from peripheral blood. All receptors derive from a human donor with COVID-19, enrolled during active disease. The donor label of this sample is uncertain.

The chain joins TRBV27 to TRBJ2-7; 10 nucleotides agree with TRBD2. Unmatched junction bases numbered 14, after V lost 3 bases and J lost 0 bases. CDR3 size: 19 residues. Germline CDR1 is MNHEY and CDR2 is SMNVEV (reference sequence). As DNA, the CDR3 is TGTGCCAGCAGTTTTCGATTCTTCCTAGCGGGAGATCTCTCCTACGAGCAGTACTTC. Encoded protein: CASSFRFFLAGDLSYEQYF.

This clone was counted between two and nine times. The chain links TRBV28 to TRBJ2-2; 7 nucleotides align to TRBD2. The CDR3 covers 17 residues. Trimming at V came to 2 bases and at J to 4 bases, leaving 10 bases not matched to a gene. The germline V gene has CDR1 MDHEN and CDR2 SYDVKM. CDR3 sequence (DNA): TGTGCCAGCAGTTTACTGGAGGGAGGGTTAGGCACCGGGGAGCTGTTTTTT. Protein: CASSLLEGGLGTGELFF. Supplemented by reference TRBV28 and TRBJ2-2, the full variable domain reads DVKVTQSSRYLVKRTGEKVFLECVQDMDHENMFWYRQDPGLGLRLIYFSYDVKMKEKGDIPEGYSVSREKKERFSLILESASTNQTSMYLCASSLLEGGLGTGELFFGEGSRLTVL.

The genes are TRBV4-1 and TRBJ1-1, with a tentative D call TRBD1 (5 bases). Germline V gives CDR1 MGHRA, CDR2 YSYEKL. The V end lost 2 bases, the J end lost 3 bases, and 10 bases lay between the germline ends. The CDR3 covers 14 residues. CDR3 nucleotide sequence: TGCGCCAGCAGCCAAATGGGGGGTGACACTGAAGCTTTCTTT. Protein product: CASSQMGGDTEAFF.

This chain joins TRBV24-1 and TRBJ2-3, with 7 bases that match TRBD1. The CDR3 extends over 15 amino acids. Germline V gene lookup returns CDR1 KGHDR and CDR2 SFDVKD. Losses at the gene ends were 3 bases for V and 2 bases for J; bases not matched to a gene: 4. The CDR3 DNA reads TGTGCCACCAGTGATGACAGGGCCATCACAGATACGCAGTATTTT. Translation gives CATSDDRAITDTQYF.

The rearrangement uses TRBV19 and TRBJ1-5; D remains ambiguous. Trimming took off 9 bases at V and 0 bases at J, with 9 bases between the two ends. Germline CDR1 is LNHDA and CDR2 is SQIVND (reference sequence). The CDR3 length is 13 residues. DNA of the CDR3: TGTGCCAGCAGCGGCAATAGCAATCAGCCCCAGCATTTT. Its translation is CASSGNSNQPQHF. Combining the CDR3 with reference TRBV19 and TRBJ1-5 gives the whole variable domain DGGITQSPKYLFRKEGQNVTLSCEQNLNHDAMYWYRQDPGQGLRLIYYSQIVNDFQKGDIAEGYSVSREKKESFPLTVTSAQKNPTAFYLCASSGNSNQPQHFGDGTRLSIL.

This rearrangement joins TRBV2 to TRBJ2-7, with TRBD1 identical over 7 bases. Losses at the gene ends were 6 bases for V and 2 bases for J; bases not matched to a gene: 1. Germline V lookup: CDR1 SNHLY, CDR2 FYNNEI. The CDR3 runs 12 residues. The CDR3 sequence is CASRTGAYEQYF. DNA of the CDR3: TGTGCCAGCAGAACAGGGGCCTACGAGCAGTACTTC. Together with reference TRBV2 and TRBJ2-7, the CDR3 gives the full variable domain: EPEVTQTPSHQVTQMGQEVILRCVPISNHLYFYWYRQILGQKVEFLVSFYNNEISEKSEIFDDQFSVERPDGSNFTLKIRSTKLEDSAMYFCASRTGAYEQYFGPGTRLTVT.

The chain is built from TRBV5-4 and TRBJ1-6; no clear D gene. The CDR3 is made up of 14 amino acids. Looked up from germline, CDR1 is SGHNT and CDR2 is YYREEE (reference sequence). V lost 3 bases, J lost 10 bases, and 14 bases lay in between. The CDR3 region has the DNA TGTGCCAGCAGCTGGGAACCCGAGGGATCACCCCTCCACTTT. This encodes CASSWEPEGSPLHF.

The genes are TRBV25-1 and TRBJ1-1; no firm D call. V was shortened by 10 bases and J by 3 bases, with 15 bases between the two germline ends. This CDR3 region has 13 residues. CDR1 is MGHDK and CDR2 is SYGVNS in the germline V gene. The CDR3 is CATRLRRDTEAFF. Written as DNA, the CDR3 is TGTGCCACCAGGCTCCGGAGGGACACTGAAGCTTTCTTT.

The chain employs TRBV6-5 and TRBJ1-1; D unresolved. CDR3 length: 13 amino acids. Trimming stripped 6 bases from V and 2 bases from J, with 10 bases between. CDR1 is MNHEY and CDR2 is SVGAGI in the germline V gene. DNA for the CDR3: TGTGCCAGCAGGCTACGAGGCAACACTGAAGCTTTCTTT. Translation: CASRLRGNTEAFF.

The V gene is TRBV4-2, the J gene TRBJ2-1; 8 bases fit TRBD2. The CDR3 is 17 residues long. Trimming took 4 bases from V and 4 from J; bases not matched to a gene: 12. Germline loops: CDR1 LGHNA, CDR2 YNFKEQ. CDR3 sequence reads: CASSPESAGGGYNEQFF. CDR3 nucleotides: TGTGCCAGCAGCCCCGAATCCGCGGGGGGCGGTTACAATGAGCAGTTCTTC.

This chain's CDR3 is CASSYEGDNYGYTF. As DNA, the CDR3 is TGTGCCAGCAGTTACGAAGGGGATAACTATGGCTACACCTTC. V and J are TRBV6-5 and TRBJ1-2; possibly TRBD1 for D (5 bases). The CDR3 has 14 residues. Trimming shortened V by 2 bases and J by 1 base, and 8 bases separated the two germline ends. The V gene's germline CDR1 is MNHEY and CDR2 SVGAGI.

The V and J genes are TRBV28 and TRBJ1-1, with a tentative D call TRBD1 (6 bases). V gave up 6 bases and J gave up 5 bases, with 19 bases separating them. CDR1 and CDR2 from the germline V gene are MDHEN and SYDVKM. The CDR3 has 15 residues. The DNA for the CDR3 is TGTGCCAGCAGGACCAACCTCAGGGGCAGGACTGAAGCTTTCTTT. Encoded protein: CASRTNLRGRTEAFF.

The chain has TRBV10-2 and TRBJ1-1; D uncertain. V was clipped by 3 bases and J by 6 bases, with 8 bases between them. This CDR3 comprises 12 residues. Looked up from germline, CDR1 is WSHSY and CDR2 is SAAADI. The CDR3 DNA reads as TGCGCCAGCAGTGAAGCGGGTTCTGAAGCTTTCTTT. This encodes CASSEAGSEAFF.

CDR3 sequence (DNA): TGTGCCATCAGCGCCGGGGGTCGGAATCGAAAACTGTTTTTT. This encodes CAISAGGRNRKLFF. This chain joins TRBV10-3 and TRBJ1-4; possible D gene TRBD1, 5 bases. Trimming stripped 6 bases from V and 10 bases from J, with 18 bases between. Germline assignment: CDR1 ENHRY and CDR2 SYGVKD. The CDR3 has 14 amino acids.

The CDR3 region is CASSEGLAEIGEQFF. The CDR3 DNA reads TGTGCCAGCAGTGAAGGACTAGCGGAAATAGGTGAGCAGTTCTTC. The chain links TRBV2 to TRBJ2-1, with 9 bases identical to TRBD2. The germline gives CDR1 SNHLY, CDR2 FYNNEI. The CDR3 is 15 amino acids. J was trimmed by 9 bases and V by 1 base; bases with no gene match: 7.

V is TRBV29-1 and J is TRBJ2-1; TRBD2 matches at 11 bases. Per the germline V gene, CDR1 is SQVTM and CDR2 is ANQGSEA. The V and J ends lost 4 bases and 4 bases, in that order; junction bases with no gene match: 6. The CDR3 is made up of 15 amino acids. CDR3 region: CSVAPGLAAYNEQFF. CDR3 sequence (DNA): TGCAGCGTTGCCCCGGGACTAGCGGCATACAATGAGCAGTTCTTC.

This chain links TRBV10-3 with TRBJ1-1, with 8 bases that match TRBD1. The CDR3 has 14 residues. In germline, CDR1 is ENHRY, CDR2 SYGVKD. V shed 3 bases and J 10 bases; nucleotides not matched to a gene: 10. CDR3 loop: CAISDLGTGRGAFF. CDR3 DNA: TGTGCCATCAGTGATTTGGGGACAGGCAGAGGAGCTTTCTTT.

The J gene is TRBJ1-2, the V gene TRBV18, with 7 bases aligning to TRBD1. The V gene's germline CDR1 is KGHSH and CDR2 LQKENI. The CDR3 is 15 residues long. The trim removed 8 bases at V and 7 bases at J, leaving 16 bases unmatched. The DNA of the CDR3 is TGTGCCAGCACAGCGACGGACAGGAGCTTTGTTGGCTACACCTTC. Its translation is CASTATDRSFVGYTF.